One and the same sample provided the 2 T cell receptor beta chains below, sequenced in a study of radiotherapy plus CTLA-4 blockade in lung cancer. The repertoire was sequenced with immunoSEQ multiplex PCR; TCRdb's copy has only in-frame clones and lacks some. The sample lists some 110,000 clones, just under 80% seen once, with about 5% in the top ten. The sequencing used peripheral blood, collected from a patient treated with radiotherapy plus ipilimumab. The receptors stem from a human donor with non-small cell lung cancer who had a partial response to radiotherapy plus ipilimumab.

This chain joins TRBV30 and TRBJ1-4; D perhaps matches TRBD1 (5 bases). Trimming removed 1 base at V and 6 bases at J, with 12 bases between. The CDR3 runs to 14 residues. Per the germline V gene, CDR1 is GTSNPN and CDR2 is SVGIG (reference sequence). CDR3 bases: TGTGCCTGGAGTGCCCGGGGGGACTATGAAAAACTGTTTTTT. Protein sequence: CAWSARGDYEKLFF.

This clone occurred a few times. The rearrangement joins TRBV19 to TRBJ2-7, with 9 bases that match TRBD2. CDR3 size: 15 residues. V lost 3 bases, J lost 3 bases, and 6 bases stayed unmatched. CDR1 is LNHDA, CDR2 SQIVND, per germline (reference sequence). CDR3 region: CASSIQASGIYEQYV. The CDR3 nucleotides read TGTGCCAGTAGTATCCAGGCTAGCGGGATCTACGAGCAGTACGTC.